These 2 T cell receptor beta chains originate from one sample sequenced in a study of Graves' ophthalmopathy and Graves' hyperthyroidism (dated by TCRdb to 2017 to 2018). Sequencing used an Illumina HiSeq 2000. For repertoire sequencing, TCR beta CDR3 regions were amplified from RNA transcripts. The first round was an RT-PCR using HTBI primers with the Qiagen OneStep RT-PCR kit, and this first round was followed by a second-round multiplex PCR, then size selection and purification. TCRdb trimmed the raw reads at Q25, called clones with MiXCR and kept productive beta chains. Rows are combined by CDR3 protein, so each entry shows the most common genes and DNA. This sample has about 500,000 distinct CDR3 sequences in its table, and approximately 35% of those were observed once. 4% to 5% of the sample is held by the ten biggest clonotypes. What was sequenced was peripheral blood or thyroid tissue (not recorded which). The receptor source for this set is an adult man with Graves' hyperthyroidism.

This clonotype was recorded at least ten times. The chain employs TRBV19 and TRBJ1-3; 7 bases match TRBD1. This CDR3 region has 16 residues. Trimming cost V 4 bases and J 0 bases; bases outside gene matches: 6. CDR1 is LNHDA, CDR2 SQIVND, per germline (reference sequence). In DNA, the CDR3 is TGTGCCAGTAGTACCTCGGGACAGCGCTCTGGAAACACCATATATTTT. Protein product: CASSTSGQRSGNTIYF.

On this clonotype itself: One end of the junction fails to match germline, which may point to a read error. This chain's CDR3 is CASSSSTGVNEQYF. The CDR3 bases are TGTGCTAGCAGCTCGTCGACAGGGGTCAACGAGCAGTACTTC. The chain employs TRBV7-7 and TRBJ2-7; 8 bases are shared with TRBD1. Germline V CDR1 and CDR2: SSHAT, FNYEAQ (reference sequence). The CDR3 spans 14 residues.